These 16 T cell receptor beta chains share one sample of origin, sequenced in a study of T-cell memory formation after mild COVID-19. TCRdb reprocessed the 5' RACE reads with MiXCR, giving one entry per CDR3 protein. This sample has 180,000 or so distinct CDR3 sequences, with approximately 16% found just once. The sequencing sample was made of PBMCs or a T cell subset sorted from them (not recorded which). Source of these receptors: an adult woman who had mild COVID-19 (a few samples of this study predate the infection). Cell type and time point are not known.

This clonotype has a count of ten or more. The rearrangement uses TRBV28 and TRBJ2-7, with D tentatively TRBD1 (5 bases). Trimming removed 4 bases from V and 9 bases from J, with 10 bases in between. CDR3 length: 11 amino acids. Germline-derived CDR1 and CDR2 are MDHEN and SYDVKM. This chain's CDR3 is CASSSDIRQYF. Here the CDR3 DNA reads TGTGCCAGCAGTTCGGACATCAGGCAGTACTTC.

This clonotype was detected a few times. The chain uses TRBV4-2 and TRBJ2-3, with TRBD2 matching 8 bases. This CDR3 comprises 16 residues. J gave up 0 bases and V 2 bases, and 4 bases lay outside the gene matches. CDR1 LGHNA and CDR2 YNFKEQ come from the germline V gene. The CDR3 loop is CASSQLTGGSTDTQYF. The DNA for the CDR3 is TGTGCCAGCAGCCAACTAACGGGAGGGAGCACAGATACGCAGTATTTT.

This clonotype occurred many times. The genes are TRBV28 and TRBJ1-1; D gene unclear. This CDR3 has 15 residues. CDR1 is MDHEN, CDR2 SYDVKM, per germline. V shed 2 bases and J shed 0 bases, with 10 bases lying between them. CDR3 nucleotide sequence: TGTGCCAGCAGTTTAGCCAGCTTAATGAACACTGAAGCTTTCTTT. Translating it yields CASSLASLMNTEAFF.

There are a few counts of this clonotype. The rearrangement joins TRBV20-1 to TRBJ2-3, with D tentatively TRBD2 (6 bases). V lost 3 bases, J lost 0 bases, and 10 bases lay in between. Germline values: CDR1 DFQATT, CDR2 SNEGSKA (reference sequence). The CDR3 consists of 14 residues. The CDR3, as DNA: TGCAGTGCTAGGGGAGGTTCTAGCACAGATACGCAGTATTTT. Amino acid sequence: CSARGGSSTDTQYF.

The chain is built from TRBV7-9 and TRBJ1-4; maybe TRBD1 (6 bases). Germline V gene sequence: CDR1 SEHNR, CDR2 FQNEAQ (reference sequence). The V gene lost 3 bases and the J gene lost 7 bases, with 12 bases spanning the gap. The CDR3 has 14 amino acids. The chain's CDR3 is CASSLPGASEKLFF. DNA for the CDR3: TGTGCCAGCAGCTTGCCGGGGGCAAGTGAAAAACTGTTTTTT.

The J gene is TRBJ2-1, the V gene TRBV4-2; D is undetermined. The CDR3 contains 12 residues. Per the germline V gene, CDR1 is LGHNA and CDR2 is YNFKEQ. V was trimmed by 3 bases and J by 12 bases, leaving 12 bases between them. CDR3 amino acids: CASSHDIERQFF. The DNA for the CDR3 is TGTGCCAGCAGCCATGACATAGAGCGGCAGTTCTTC.

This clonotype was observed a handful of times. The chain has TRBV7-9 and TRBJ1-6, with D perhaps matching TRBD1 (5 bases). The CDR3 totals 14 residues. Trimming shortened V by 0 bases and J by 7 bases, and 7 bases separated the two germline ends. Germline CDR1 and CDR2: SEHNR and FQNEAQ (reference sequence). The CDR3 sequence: CASSLAGVNSPLHF. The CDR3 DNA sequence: TGTGCCAGCAGCTTAGCAGGGGTCAATTCACCCCTCCACTTT.

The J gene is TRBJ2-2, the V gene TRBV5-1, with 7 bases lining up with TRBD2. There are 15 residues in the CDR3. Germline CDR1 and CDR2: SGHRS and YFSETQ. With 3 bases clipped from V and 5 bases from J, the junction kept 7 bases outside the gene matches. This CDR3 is CASSSREAGTGELFF. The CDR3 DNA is TGCGCCAGCAGCTCCCGGGAGGCGGGTACCGGGGAGCTGTTTTTT.

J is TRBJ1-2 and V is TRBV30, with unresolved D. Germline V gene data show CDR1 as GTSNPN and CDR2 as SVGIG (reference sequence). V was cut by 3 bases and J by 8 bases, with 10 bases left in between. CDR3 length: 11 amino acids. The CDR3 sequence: CAWRKPTGYTF. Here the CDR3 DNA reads TGTGCCTGGAGGAAACCGACCGGCTACACCTTC.

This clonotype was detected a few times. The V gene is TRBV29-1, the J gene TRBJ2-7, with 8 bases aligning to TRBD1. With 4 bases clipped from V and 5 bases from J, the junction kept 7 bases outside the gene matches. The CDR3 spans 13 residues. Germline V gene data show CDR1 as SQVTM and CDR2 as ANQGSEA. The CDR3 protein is CSVGRQGLNEQYF. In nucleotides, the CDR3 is TGCAGCGTTGGTCGACAGGGGCTCAACGAGCAGTACTTC.

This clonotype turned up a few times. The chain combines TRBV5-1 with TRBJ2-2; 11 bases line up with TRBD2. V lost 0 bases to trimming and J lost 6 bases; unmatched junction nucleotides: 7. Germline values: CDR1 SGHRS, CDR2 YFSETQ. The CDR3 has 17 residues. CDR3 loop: CASSLAKTSGTAGELFF. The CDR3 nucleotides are TGCGCCAGCAGCTTGGCCAAGACTAGCGGGACGGCCGGGGAGCTGTTTTTT.

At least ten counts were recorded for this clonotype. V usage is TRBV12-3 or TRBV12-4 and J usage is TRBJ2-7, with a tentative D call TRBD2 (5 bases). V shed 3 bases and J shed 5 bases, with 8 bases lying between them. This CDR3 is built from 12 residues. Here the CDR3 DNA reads TGTGCCAGCAGTTTGGTCGGGGACGAGCAGTACTTC. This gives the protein CASSLVGDEQYF.

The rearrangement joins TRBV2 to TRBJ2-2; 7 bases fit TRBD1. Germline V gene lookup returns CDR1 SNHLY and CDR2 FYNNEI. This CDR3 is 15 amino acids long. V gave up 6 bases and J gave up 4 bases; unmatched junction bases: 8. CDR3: CASRVQGFSTGELFF. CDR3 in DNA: TGTGCCAGCAGGGTACAGGGGTTTAGCACCGGGGAGCTGTTTTTT.

CDR3 protein: CASSQDYRNQPQHF. The CDR3 DNA is TGTGCCAGCAGCCAAGATTACAGAAATCAGCCCCAGCATTTT. The chain employs TRBV3-1 and TRBJ1-5; D gene unclear. The CDR3 is 14 residues long. V lost 0 bases and J 4 bases, leaving 7 bases between the germline ends. The germline CDR1 and CDR2 sequences are LGHDT and YNNKEL (reference sequence).

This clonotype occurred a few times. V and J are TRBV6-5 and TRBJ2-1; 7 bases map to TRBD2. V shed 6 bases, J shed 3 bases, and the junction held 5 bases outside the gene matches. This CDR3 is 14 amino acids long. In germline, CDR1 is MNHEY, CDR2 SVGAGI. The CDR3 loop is CASSASGNYNEQFF. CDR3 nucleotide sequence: TGTGCCAGCAGCGCCAGCGGGAACTACAATGAGCAGTTCTTC.

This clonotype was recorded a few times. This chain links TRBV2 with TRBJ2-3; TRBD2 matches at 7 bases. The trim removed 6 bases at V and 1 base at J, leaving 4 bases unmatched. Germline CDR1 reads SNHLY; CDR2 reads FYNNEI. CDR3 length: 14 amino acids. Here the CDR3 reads CASSWLAGTDTQYF. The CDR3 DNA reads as TGTGCCAGCAGCTGGCTAGCGGGCACAGATACGCAGTATTTT.